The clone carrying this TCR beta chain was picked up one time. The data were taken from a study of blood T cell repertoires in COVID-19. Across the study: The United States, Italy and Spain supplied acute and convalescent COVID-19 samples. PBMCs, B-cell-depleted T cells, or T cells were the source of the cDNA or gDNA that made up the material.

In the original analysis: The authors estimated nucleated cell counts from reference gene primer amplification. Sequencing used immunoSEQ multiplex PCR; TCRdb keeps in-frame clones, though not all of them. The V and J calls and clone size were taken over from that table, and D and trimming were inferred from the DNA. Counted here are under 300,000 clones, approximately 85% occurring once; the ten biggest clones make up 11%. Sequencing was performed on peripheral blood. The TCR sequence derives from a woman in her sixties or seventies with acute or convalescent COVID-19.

The CDR3 loop is CASRGTGNTGELFF. The CDR3 DNA sequence: TGCGCCAGCAGGGGAACAGGGAACACCGGGGAGCTGTTTTTT. The V and J genes are TRBV4-1 and TRBJ2-2; weak D call: TRBD1 (5 bases). The germline V gene has CDR1 MGHRA and CDR2 YSYEKL. This CDR3 contains 14 residues. V was pared by 6 bases and J by 1 base, with 9 bases between.